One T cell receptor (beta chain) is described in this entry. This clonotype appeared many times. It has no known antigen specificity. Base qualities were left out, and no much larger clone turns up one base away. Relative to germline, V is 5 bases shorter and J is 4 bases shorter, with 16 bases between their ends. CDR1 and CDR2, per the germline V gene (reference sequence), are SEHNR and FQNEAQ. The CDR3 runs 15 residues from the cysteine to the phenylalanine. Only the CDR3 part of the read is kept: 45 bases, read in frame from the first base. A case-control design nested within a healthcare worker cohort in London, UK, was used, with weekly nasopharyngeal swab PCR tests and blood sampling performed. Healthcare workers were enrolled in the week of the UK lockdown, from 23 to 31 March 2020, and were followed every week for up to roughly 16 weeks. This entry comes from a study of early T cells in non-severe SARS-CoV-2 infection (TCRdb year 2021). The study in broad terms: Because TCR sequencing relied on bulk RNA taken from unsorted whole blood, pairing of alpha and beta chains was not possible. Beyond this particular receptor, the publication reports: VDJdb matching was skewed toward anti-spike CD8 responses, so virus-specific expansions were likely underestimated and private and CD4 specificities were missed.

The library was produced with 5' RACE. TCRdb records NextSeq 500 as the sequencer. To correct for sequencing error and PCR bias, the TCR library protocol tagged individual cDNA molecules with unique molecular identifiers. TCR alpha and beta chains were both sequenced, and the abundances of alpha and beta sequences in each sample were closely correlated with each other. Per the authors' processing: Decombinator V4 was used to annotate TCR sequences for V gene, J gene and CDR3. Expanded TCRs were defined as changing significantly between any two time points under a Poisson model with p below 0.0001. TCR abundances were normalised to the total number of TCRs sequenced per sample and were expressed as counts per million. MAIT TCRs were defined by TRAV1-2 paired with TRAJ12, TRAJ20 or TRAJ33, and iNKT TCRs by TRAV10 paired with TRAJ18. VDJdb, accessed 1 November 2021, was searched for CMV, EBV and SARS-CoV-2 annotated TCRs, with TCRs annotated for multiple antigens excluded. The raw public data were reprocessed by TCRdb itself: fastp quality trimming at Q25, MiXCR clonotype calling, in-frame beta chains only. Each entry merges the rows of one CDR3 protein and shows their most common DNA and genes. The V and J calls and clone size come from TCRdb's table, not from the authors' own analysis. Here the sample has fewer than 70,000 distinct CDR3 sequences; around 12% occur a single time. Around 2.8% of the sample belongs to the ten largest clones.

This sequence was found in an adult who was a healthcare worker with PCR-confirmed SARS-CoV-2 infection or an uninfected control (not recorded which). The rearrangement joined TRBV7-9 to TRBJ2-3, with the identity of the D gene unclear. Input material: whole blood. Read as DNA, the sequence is TGTGCCAGCAGCCCTACGGATGGGTCCGCAGATACGCAGTATTTT. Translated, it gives CASSPTDGSADTQYF.